A selection of T cell receptor beta chains follows, all from one sample in a study of identical twins. TCRdb reprocessed the 5' RACE reads via MiXCR and lists one record per CDR3 protein. The sample includes under 900,000 distinct CDR3 sequences, approximately 18% of them seen just once. The same sample was also studied in work on T cells expressing NK-cell markers.

Sequencing was done on a sample of PBMCs. Source of these receptors: a woman between 18 and 30 years old in good health. Both conserved end residues are trimmed from each CDR3. The order of the fields is J gene, D gene, V gene, CDR3 protein. A D gene is named only where the DNA matches it firmly.

J gene: TRBJ2-2
D gene: -
V gene: TRBV5-1
CDR3 protein: ASSLETGRAGELF

J gene: TRBJ2-5
D gene: -
V gene: TRBV20-1
CDR3 protein: SARDPDGETQY

J gene: TRBJ2-1
D gene: -
V gene: TRBV11-2
CDR3 protein: ASSVRRYNEQF

J gene: TRBJ2-1
D gene: -
V gene: TRBV7-6
CDR3 protein: ASSSGRRVFNEQF

J gene: TRBJ1-3
D gene: -
V gene: TRBV10-2
CDR3 protein: ASSVGEPGNTIY

J gene: TRBJ2-2
D gene: -
V gene: TRBV6-5
CDR3 protein: ASSYTTGFGGELF

J gene: TRBJ2-1
D gene: -
V gene: TRBV14
CDR3 protein: ASSYGTREQF

J gene: TRBJ2-3
D gene: TRBD2
V gene: TRBV9
CDR3 protein: ASSLIAGGLPDTQY

J gene: TRBJ2-3
D gene: TRBD2
V gene: TRBV20-1
CDR3 protein: SAITSGSMDTQY

J gene: TRBJ1-1
D gene: -
V gene: TRBV7-2
CDR3 protein: ASTLRSPEAF

J gene: TRBJ1-4
D gene: -
V gene: TRBV7-6
CDR3 protein: ASRGGGGGEKLF

J gene: TRBJ2-2
D gene: TRBD2
V gene: TRBV6-2/TRBV6-3
CDR3 protein: ASSYSTAGGDTGELF

J gene: TRBJ2-3
D gene: -
V gene: TRBV7-9
CDR3 protein: ASSRIPEFTDTQY

J gene: TRBJ2-3
D gene: -
V gene: TRBV7-6
CDR3 protein: ASSPQRVGGDTQY